Shown below are 32 T cell receptor beta chains from a single sample sequenced in a study of blood T cell repertoires in COVID-19 (dated by TCRdb to 2018 to 2021). Libraries came from the immunoSEQ multiplex PCR assay. In its TCRdb copy, this immuneACCESS table keeps in-frame sequences only and misses some clones. Where compared with another copy, unresolved V genes explain less than half of these, and the others have no known cause. This sample lists around 310,000 clones; nearly 90% were detected once. In total, the top ten clones hold under 1.1% of the sample. Sequenced sample: peripheral blood. The receptors were gathered from a woman aged 40-49 years with COVID-19, enrolled during active disease.

This clone has only a few counts. The gene calls are TRBV18 and TRBJ1-2; tentatively, D is TRBD1 (5 bases). V was pared by 3 bases and J by 2 bases, with 7 bases between. Germline values: CDR1 KGHSH, CDR2 LQKENI. This CDR3 comprises 13 residues. CDR3 DNA: TGTGCCAGCTCACCCGACAGAAACTATGGCTACACCTTC. This codes for CASSPDRNYGYTF. Full variable domain (missing parts from reference TRBV18 and TRBJ1-2): NAGVMQNPRHLVRRRGQEARLRCSPMKGHSHVYWYRQLPEEGLKFMVYLQKENIIDESGMPKERFSAEFPKEGPSILRIQQVVRGDSAAYFCASSPDRNYGYTFGSGTRLTVV.

This clone was seen once. The chain is built from TRBV18 and TRBJ2-1, with 9 bases aligning to TRBD2. The CDR3 runs to 17 residues. V lost 2 bases and J lost 0; bases outside the gene matches: 5. From germline, CDR1 is KGHSH and CDR2 LQKENI. CDR3 sequence: CASSPLNSGSSYNEQFF. The CDR3 coding sequence is TGTGCCAGCTCACCATTAAATAGCGGGAGCTCCTACAATGAGCAGTTCTTC.

The chain couples TRBV10-3 to TRBJ1-2; D perhaps matches TRBD1 (5 bases). V lost 6 bases, J lost 4 bases, and 9 bases lay in between. Germline loops: CDR1 ENHRY, CDR2 SYGVKD. The CDR3 has 12 amino acids. CDR3 nucleotide sequence: TGTGCCATCAGGACCGACAGCTATGGCTACACCTTC. Its protein product is CAIRTDSYGYTF.

The gene calls are TRBV7-9 and TRBJ1-4; a possible D gene is TRBD1 (5 bases). V was clipped by 3 bases and J by 8 bases, with 13 bases between them. The germline gives CDR1 SEHNR, CDR2 FQNEAQ (reference sequence). The CDR3 extends over 14 amino acids. The CDR3 spells CASSFGGSIEKLFF. The CDR3, as DNA: TGTGCCAGCAGCTTCGGGGGGTCAATCGAAAAACTGTTTTTT.

The chain carries TRBV7-8 and TRBJ2-7, with TRBD2 matching over 8 bases. The CDR3 extends over 15 amino acids. Germline loops: CDR1 SGHVS, CDR2 FQNEAQ. The ends lost 7 bases at V and 2 bases at J; junction bases unmatched: 10. CDR3 bases: TGTGCCAGCACCTCCGGGGGGGGGATAACCTACGAGCAGTACTTC. Amino acids: CASTSGGGITYEQYF.

V usage is TRBV4-3 and J usage is TRBJ2-3, with 9 bases fitting TRBD2. The CDR3 covers 17 residues. Germline values: CDR1 LGHNA, CDR2 YSLEER. After removal of 0 bases from V and 0 bases from J, the junction contained 4 bases not matched to a gene. CDR3: CASSQDTSGLSTDTQYF. CDR3 nucleotide sequence: TGCGCCAGCAGCCAAGATACTAGCGGGCTTAGCACAGATACGCAGTATTTT.

V is TRBV29-1 and J is TRBJ1-4; 7 nucleotides align to TRBD1. The junction had 13 bases not matched to a gene; V was cut back by 4 bases and J by 5 bases. Germline V gives CDR1 SQVTM, CDR2 ANQGSEA. The CDR3 is 16 amino acids. The CDR3: CSVVSQPGGINEKLFF. The CDR3 coding sequence is TGCAGCGTTGTAAGCCAACCAGGGGGAATAAATGAAAAACTGTTTTTT.

The CDR3 DNA follows: TGTGCCAGCTCACCATCGCTGGGAGGGCCGGGCAATGAGCAGTTCTTC. The encoded protein is CASSPSLGGPGNEQFF. The chain combines TRBV18 with TRBJ2-1; 7 nucleotides line up with TRBD2. Losses at the gene ends were 2 bases for V and 6 bases for J; bases not matched to a gene: 10. The CDR3 is 16 amino acids. Germline CDR1 reads KGHSH; CDR2 reads LQKENI.

The rearrangement links TRBV3-1 (or the pseudogene TRBV3-2) to TRBJ2-5; TRBD2 matches at 9 bases. With V trimmed by 2 bases and J by 0 bases, 4 bases remained unmatched. Germline values: CDR1 LGHDT, CDR2 YNNKEL (reference sequence). This CDR3 contains 16 residues. The CDR3 sequence: CASSQPSGGYQETQYF. As DNA, the CDR3 is TGTGCCAGCAGCCAACCCAGCGGGGGGTACCAAGAGACCCAGTACTTC.

V is TRBV5-4 and J is TRBJ1-1, with 7 positions matching TRBD1. The ends lost 2 bases at V and 4 bases at J; junction bases unmatched: 5. From germline, CDR1 is SGHNT and CDR2 YYREEE (reference sequence). CDR3 length: 14 amino acids. This CDR3 reads CASSLQGPVTEAFF. The DNA of the CDR3 is TGTGCCAGCAGCTTACAGGGGCCGGTCACTGAAGCTTTCTTT.

This chain joins TRBV2 and TRBJ2-2; TRBD1 is a possible D gene (6 bases). V lost 7 bases to trimming and J lost 0 bases, with 9 bases between them. Germline V gene sequence: CDR1 SNHLY, CDR2 FYNNEI. The CDR3 totals 14 residues. The CDR3 nucleotides are TGTGCCAGCAAAGGACAGCCGAACACCGGGGAGCTGTTTTTT. This translates into CASKGQPNTGELFF.

A word on this clone: At one of its ends the junction is not consistent with the germline gene, which may arise from a read error. This rearrangement joins TRBV2 to TRBJ2-3, with D possibly being TRBD1 (7 bases). The germline CDR1 and CDR2 sequences are SNHLY and FYNNEI. The CDR3 loop spans 16 amino acids. The CDR3 DNA follows: TGTGCGAGCAGGAACTTTCAGGGGGGAGGCACAGATACGCAGTATTTT. This codes for CASRNFQGGGTDTQYF.

This chain joins TRBV18 and TRBJ1-4, with D perhaps matching TRBD1 (5 bases). The CDR3 contains 15 residues. V lost 4 bases and J 3 bases, leaving 12 bases between the germline ends. In germline, CDR1 is KGHSH, CDR2 LQKENI. The CDR3 DNA is TGTGCCAGCTCACTCCACCAGGGTGCTAATGAAAAACTGTTTTTT. Translating it yields CASSLHQGANEKLFF.

The V gene is TRBV28, the J gene TRBJ1-1, with a possible D match to TRBD1 (6 bases). With 7 bases removed from V and 6 bases from J, the gap between germline ends came to 15 bases. Germline V gene lookup returns CDR1 MDHEN and CDR2 SYDVKM. The CDR3 extends over 13 amino acids. The CDR3 nucleotides read TGTGCCAGCATATTTAGCAGGGGCGCTGAAGCTTTCTTT. It translates to CASIFSRGAEAFF. The full variable domain, with the rest looked up from reference TRBV28 and TRBJ1-1, is DVKVTQSSRYLVKRTGEKVFLECVQDMDHENMFWYRQDPGLGLRLIYFSYDVKMKEKGDIPEGYSVSREKKERFSLILESASTNQTSMYLCASIFSRGAEAFFGQGTRLTVV.

The CDR3 reads CASSFLLVSEQYF. The CDR3, as DNA: TGTGCCAGCAGCTTTTTACTCGTGAGCGAGCAGTACTTC. The V gene is TRBV13, the J gene TRBJ2-7, with unresolved D. Germline CDR1 is PRHDT and CDR2 is FYEKMQ (reference sequence). CDR3 size: 13 residues. The V and J ends lost 3 bases and 6 bases respectively, with 12 bases between them.

The gene calls are TRBV30 and TRBJ2-3, with a weak D call TRBD2 (5 bases). Germline assignment: CDR1 GTSNPN and CDR2 SVGIG (reference sequence). CDR3 length: 13 residues. V was pared by 1 base and J by 4 bases, with 9 bases between. CDR3 DNA sequence: TGTGCCTGGAGTGAGAGAGGGCCAGATACGCAGTATTTT. It specifies CAWSERGPDTQYF.

V gene TRBV7-2 combines with J gene TRBJ2-3; D call uncertain. The CDR3 sequence is 15 residues long. The germline gives CDR1 SGHTA, CDR2 FQGNSA. Trimming removed 0 bases from V and 8 bases from J, with 15 bases in between. DNA of the CDR3: TGTGCCAGCAGCTTAGCAATAACAGACCAGGCTACGCAGTATTTT. Translation gives CASSLAITDQATQYF.

V and J are TRBV27 and TRBJ1-5; no clear D gene. V dropped 3 bases and J dropped 3 bases, with 6 bases sitting between them. Germline V gene data show CDR1 as MNHEY and CDR2 as SMNVEV (reference sequence). The CDR3 runs 13 residues. The CDR3 coding sequence is TGTGCCAGCAGTTTCCAGGACAATCAGCCCCAGCATTTT. This gives the protein CASSFQDNQPQHF.

The chain recombines TRBV5-4 with TRBJ2-1; 9 bases match TRBD1. The CDR3 covers 18 residues. Germline loops: CDR1 SGHNT, CDR2 YYREEE (reference sequence). V dropped 0 bases and J dropped 8; count of bases not matched to a gene: 15. CDR3: CASSLGQTGGLKGDEQFF. CDR3 coding DNA: TGTGCCAGCAGCTTGGGGCAGACAGGGGGTTTGAAAGGGGATGAGCAGTTCTTC.

This clone showed up just once. CDR3 sequence (DNA): TGCGCCAGCAGCTACGGAGACACTGAAGCTTTCTTT. Protein sequence: CASSYGDTEAFF. V usage is TRBV5-1 and J usage is TRBJ1-1, with D uncertain. Trimming took 3 bases from V and 3 from J, leaving 6 bases between them. CDR1 and CDR2 from the germline V gene are SGHRS and YFSETQ. This CDR3 has 12 residues.

V usage is TRBV5-6 and J usage is TRBJ1-2, with TRBD1 identical over 9 bases. The CDR3 is 14 amino acids. CDR1 and CDR2 (germline): SGHDT, YYEEEE. After removal of 1 base from V and 8 bases from J, the junction contained 6 bases not matched to a gene. In DNA form, the CDR3 reads TGTGCCAGCAGCTTGACAGGGGGCGCAGAAGGCTACACCTTC. As protein: CASSLTGGAEGYTF. Variable domain in full (rest from reference TRBV5-6 and TRBJ1-2): DAGVTQSPTHLIKTRGQQVTLRCSPKSGHDTVSWYQQALGQGPQFIFQYYEEEERQRGNFPDRFSGHQFPNYSSELNVNALLLGDSALYLCASSLTGGAEGYTFGSGTRLTVV.

The chain carries TRBV28 and TRBJ1-3; 8 nucleotides agree with TRBD1. Germline V gene data show CDR1 as MDHEN and CDR2 as SYDVKM. V shed 5 bases and J 2 bases; nucleotides not matched to a gene: 8. The length of the CDR3 is 16 residues. The CDR3 nucleotides read TGTGCCAGCAGTCCGTCCATGGGACAGGCTGGAAACACCATATATTTT. This translates into CASSPSMGQAGNTIYF.

V gene TRBV28 combines with J gene TRBJ2-3, with D maybe TRBD2 (5 bases). Germline CDR1 is MDHEN and CDR2 is SYDVKM. This CDR3 comprises 12 residues. Deletions cut 9 bases from V and 0 bases from J, with 7 bases between. The CDR3 sequence is CASRRSTDTQYF. The DNA for the CDR3 is TGTGCCAGTCGGAGGAGCACAGATACGCAGTATTTT. The entire variable domain, with the rest obtained from reference TRBV28 and TRBJ2-3, is as follows: DVKVTQSSRYLVKRTGEKVFLECVQDMDHENMFWYRQDPGLGLRLIYFSYDVKMKEKGDIPEGYSVSREKKERFSLILESASTNQTSMYLCASRRSTDTQYFGPGTRLTVL.

Remarks on this clone: The junction departs from germline at one end; a sequencing error may be responsible. V is TRBV7-3 and J is TRBJ1-2; D unresolved. The germline CDR1 and CDR2 sequences are SGHTA and FQGTGA. The CDR3 is made up of 14 amino acids. As DNA, the CDR3 is TGTGCCAGCAGCAACCGGGAGGCCACCTATGGCTACACCTTT. This gives the protein CASSNREATYGYTF.

The chain employs TRBV11-2 and TRBJ1-2; D possibly corresponds to TRBD1 (6 bases). The length of the CDR3 is 13 residues. Trimming removed 3 bases from V and 13 bases from J, with 18 bases in between. Germline loops: CDR1 SGHAT, CDR2 FQNNGV. The CDR3 reads CASSLNHIQGSTF. Written as DNA, the CDR3 is TGTGCCAGCAGCTTGAATCATATACAGGGAAGCACCTTC.

Only one count was recorded for this clone. This rearrangement joins TRBV27 to TRBJ1-6, with 8 bases identical to TRBD1. The V gene end was trimmed by 5 bases and the J gene end by 8 bases; junction bases not matched to a gene: 5. The CDR3 is 14 amino acids. The germline V gene encodes CDR1 MNHEY and CDR2 SMNVEV (reference sequence). The CDR3 spells CASSPGTGYSPLHF. As DNA, the CDR3 is TGTGCCAGCAGTCCCGGGACAGGATATTCACCCCTCCACTTT.

The rearrangement joins TRBV3-1 (or the pseudogene TRBV3-2) to TRBJ1-1; 9 bases map to TRBD1. This CDR3 has 14 residues. Germline CDR1 is LGHDT and CDR2 is YNNKEL (reference sequence). V was pared by 3 bases and J by 2 bases, with 1 base of the junction left unmatched. The CDR3 reads CASSQGQGNTEAFF. The CDR3 DNA is TGTGCCAGCAGCCAGGGACAGGGTAACACTGAAGCTTTCTTT.

The chain is built from TRBV6-2 or TRBV6-3 and TRBJ2-7; 10 nucleotides match TRBD2. Germline values: CDR1 MNHEY, CDR2 SVGEGT. Trimming at V came to 5 bases and at J to 4 bases, leaving 2 bases not matched to a gene. This CDR3 region has 13 residues. Written as DNA, the CDR3 is TGTGCCAGCAGTAGGACTAGCGGATACGAGCAGTACTTC. Encoded protein: CASSRTSGYEQYF.

Comment on this clone: The conserved phenylalanine or tryptophan normally closing the CDR3 is absent here, so this likely arose from a read error. The DNA is omitted, as the CDR3 cannot be located on it reliably, and the CDR3 follows TCRdb's listing. V and J are TRBV7-2 and TRBJ1-1. Germline V lookup: CDR1 SGHTA, CDR2 FQGNSA. The CDR3 length is 13 residues, termini included. This CDR3 reads CASSLPLPAAVNC.

This clone was counted between two and nine times. The chain links TRBV5-1 to TRBJ1-2; maybe TRBD1 (5 bases). CDR1 is SGHRS and CDR2 is YFSETQ in the germline V gene. The V end lost 3 bases, the J end lost 3 bases, and 15 bases lay between the germline ends. The CDR3 is 15 residues long. The CDR3 DNA reads TGCGCCAGCAGCTGGGTCGTACAGGACCACTATGGCTACACCTTC. It translates to CASSWVVQDHYGYTF.

The chain links TRBV5-6 to TRBJ2-1; D not certain. Per the germline V gene, CDR1 is SGHDT and CDR2 is YYEEEE. V was trimmed by 2 bases and J by 0 bases, leaving 15 bases between them. The length of the CDR3 is 17 residues. The CDR3: CASSFALWSSSYNEQFF. The CDR3 coding sequence is TGTGCCAGCAGCTTTGCCCTGTGGTCTAGCTCCTACAATGAGCAGTTCTTC.

The chain links TRBV6-2 or TRBV6-3 to TRBJ1-4; D call uncertain. Germline CDR1 reads MNHEY; CDR2 reads SVGEGT. V was pared by 6 bases and J by 11 bases, with 16 bases between. The CDR3 totals 13 residues. The CDR3 loop is CASSITLRIKLFF. Here the CDR3 DNA reads TGTGCCAGCAGCATTACCTTGAGGATCAAACTGTTTTTT.